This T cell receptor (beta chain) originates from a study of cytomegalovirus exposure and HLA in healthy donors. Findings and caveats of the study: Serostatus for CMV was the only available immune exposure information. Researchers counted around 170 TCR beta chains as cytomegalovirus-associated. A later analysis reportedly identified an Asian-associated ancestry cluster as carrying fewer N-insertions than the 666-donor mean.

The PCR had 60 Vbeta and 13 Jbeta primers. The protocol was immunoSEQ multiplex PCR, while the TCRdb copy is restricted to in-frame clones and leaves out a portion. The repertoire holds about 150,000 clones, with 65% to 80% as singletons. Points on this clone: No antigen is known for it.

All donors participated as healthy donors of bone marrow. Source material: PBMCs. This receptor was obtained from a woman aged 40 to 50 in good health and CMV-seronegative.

The CDR3 here is CSVEMTRNYGYTF. The CDR3 DNA follows: TGCAGCGTTGAAATGACACGCAACTATGGCTACACCTTC. The V call is TRBV29-1, the J call TRBJ1-2; the D is unclear. V lost 2 bases and J 2 bases, leaving 9 bases between the germline ends. Germline V CDR1 and CDR2: SQVTM, ANQGSEA. The CDR3 runs 13 residues.